This T cell receptor beta chain was documented in a study of vaccination and CD4 T cells after COVID-19. With respect to this clonotype: Its antigen is unidentified.

Treatment in this sample: roughly 11-day PBMC culture with coronavirus spike peptide pools or control peptides (ViraFEST assay). The assay that was used to sequence DNA from cultured CD4+ T cells was the Oncomine TCR Beta short-read assay. TCRdb passed the PCR reads through MiXCR, listing each CDR3 protein once. Of fewer than 20,000 distinct CDR3 sequences in the sample, 40% to 50% were seen once. The CDR3 runs to 13 residues. Germline V lookup: CDR1 SQVTM, CDR2 ANQGSEA. Trimming cost V 5 bases and J 0 bases, with 10 bases left between them. This sequence originates from a human donor who had recovered from COVID-19. Here the sequenced sample was CD4+ T cells from blood, cultured in vitro, taken before SARS-CoV-2 vaccination. The gene calls are TRBV29-1 and TRBJ1-1, with D unresolved. The CDR3 DNA sequence: TGCAGCGTTACGCAGCTCATGAACACTGAAGCTTTCTTT. This translates into CSVTQLMNTEAFF.